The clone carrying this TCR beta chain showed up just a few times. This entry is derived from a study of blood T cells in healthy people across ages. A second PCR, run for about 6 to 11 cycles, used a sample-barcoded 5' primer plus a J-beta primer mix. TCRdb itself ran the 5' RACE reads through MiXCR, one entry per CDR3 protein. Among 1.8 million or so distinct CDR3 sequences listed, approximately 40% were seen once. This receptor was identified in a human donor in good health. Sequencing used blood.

The CDR3 region is CASSLSAEAVDQYF. The CDR3 DNA is TGTGCCAGCAGTTTATCGGCAGAAGCGGTGGACCAGTACTTC. The chain couples TRBV27 to TRBJ2-5, with a tentative D call TRBD2 (5 bases). Germline-derived CDR1 and CDR2 are MNHEY and SMNVEV (reference sequence). The CDR3 is 14 residues long. V dropped 0 bases and J dropped 10 bases, with 15 bases sitting between them.